These T cell receptor beta chains were read from a single sample in a study of cytomegalovirus exposure and HLA in healthy donors. The assay was immunoSEQ multiplex PCR, and TCRdb's table has in-frame clones only and misses some. Among some 110,000 clones, around 80% were seen once, and the ten largest hold approximately 2%. The sample taken for sequencing was PBMCs. Receptor source: a woman aged 40-49 years in good health and CMV-seronegative. The CDR3 runs from the conserved cysteine through the conserved F or W. Each record gives: V gene, J gene, clone size, D gene, CDR3 protein, CDR3 DNA. A D gene is named only where the DNA matches it firmly. The listing skips clone size in some rows; elsewhere it reads once, few, many or a size class.

V: TRBV11-3
J: TRBJ2-5
size: -
D: -
CDR3: CASSPGGFRRGLQETQYF
DNA: TGTGCCAGCAGCCCCGGAGGGTTCAGGCGGGGACTGCAAGAGACCCAGTACTTC

V: TRBV6-1
J: TRBJ2-1
size: -
D: -
CDR3: CASSEATRSYLDEQFF
DNA: TGTGCCAGCAGTGAAGCGACTAGAAGCTACCTCGATGAGCAGTTCTTC

V: TRBV15
J: TRBJ1-4
size: -
D: TRBD1
CDR3: CATSSRDRANEKLFF
DNA: TGTGCCACCAGCAGCCGGGACAGGGCGAATGAAAAACTGTTTTTT

V: TRBV5-6
J: TRBJ2-7
size: -
D: TRBD1
CDR3: CASFNFGTGIDEQYF
DNA: TGTGCCAGCTTTAACTTCGGGACAGGGATCGACGAGCAGTACTTC

V: TRBV9
J: TRBJ1-3
size: -
D: -
CDR3: CASSVASAFSGNTIYF
DNA: TGTGCCAGCAGCGTAGCTTCAGCGTTCTCTGGAAACACCATATATTTT

V: TRBV7-2
J: TRBJ1-5
size: -
D: -
CDR3: CASSLDGGRGPQHF
DNA: TGTGCCAGCAGCTTAGACGGGGGGCGAGGGCCCCAGCATTTT

V: TRBV5-1
J: TRBJ2-7
size: -
D: TRBD2
CDR3: CASSRALGGGRAYEQYF
DNA: TGCGCCAGCAGCAGGGCCCTAGGTGGCGGGAGGGCCTACGAGCAGTACTTC

V: TRBV20-1
J: TRBJ2-1
size: -
D: -
CDR3: CSARTVGQFF
DNA: TGCAGTGCTAGGACAGTCGGTCAGTTCTTC

V: TRBV5-1
J: TRBJ2-5
size: few
D: TRBD2
CDR3: CASRDSGGRETQYF
DNA: TGCGCCAGCAGGGATAGCGGGGGGAGAGAGACCCAGTACTTC

V: TRBV14
J: TRBJ1-1
size: -
D: -
CDR3: CASSHDTQRLNTEAFF
DNA: TGTGCCAGCAGCCACGACACCCAAAGGTTGAACACTGAAGCTTTCTTT

V: TRBV28
J: TRBJ1-2
size: -
D: -
CDR3: CASRSAPGVGYTF
DNA: TGTGCCAGCAGGTCCGCCCCCGGGGTCGGCTACACCTTC

V: TRBV7-2
J: TRBJ2-4
size: few
D: TRBD1
CDR3: CASSPGDRKNIQYF
DNA: TGTGCCAGCAGCCCCGGGGACAGAAAAAACATTCAGTACTTC

V: TRBV27
J: TRBJ2-1
size: -
D: TRBD1
CDR3: CASSLGTTGGSEQFF
DNA: TGTGCCAGCAGTTTGGGAACGACAGGGGGGAGTGAGCAGTTCTTC

V: TRBV18
J: TRBJ1-5
size: -
D: TRBD1
CDR3: CASSARTGGNRPQHF
DNA: TGTGCCAGCTCGGCACGGACAGGGGGCAATCGGCCCCAGCATTTT

V: TRBV4-1
J: TRBJ2-5
size: -
D: -
CDR3: CASSQSRQETQYF
DNA: TGCGCCAGCAGCCAAAGCCGCCAAGAGACCCAGTACTTC

V: TRBV7-2
J: TRBJ1-5
size: -
D: -
CDR3: CASSFGGGYSNQPQHF
DNA: TGTGCCAGCAGCTTTGGGGGAGGTTATAGCAATCAGCCCCAGCATTTT

V: TRBV11-1
J: TRBJ2-5
size: -
D: -
CDR3: CASSRPAGQGETQYF
DNA: TGTGCCAGCAGCCGGCCGGCAGGGCAGGGGGAGACCCAGTACTTC

V: TRBV6-6
J: TRBJ1-2
size: -
D: -
CDR3: CAIPRRGVPYGYTF
DNA: TGTGCCATCCCCCGGCGGGGGGTACCCTATGGCTACACCTTC

V: TRBV7-2
J: TRBJ2-3
size: -
D: -
CDR3: CASSGTGTLGTDTQYF
DNA: TGTGCCAGCAGCGGCACCGGGACTCTTGGCACAGATACGCAGTATTTT

V: TRBV6-5
J: TRBJ2-1
size: -
D: TRBD2
CDR3: CASSYAGGSYNEQFF
DNA: TGTGCCAGCAGTTACGCGGGAGGGTCGTACAATGAGCAGTTCTTC

V: TRBV11-2
J: TRBJ2-2
size: -
D: -
CDR3: CASSRGAGELFF
DNA: TGTGCCAGCAGCCGCGGTGCCGGGGAGCTGTTTTTT

V: TRBV7-8
J: TRBJ2-7
size: -
D: -
CDR3: CASTPTYSYEQYF
DNA: TGTGCCAGCACCCCGACTTATTCCTACGAGCAGTACTTC

V: TRBV6-6
J: TRBJ2-7
size: -
D: TRBD1
CDR3: CASSTGQGRYEQYF
DNA: TGTGCCAGCAGCACCGGACAGGGGAGGTACGAGCAGTACTTC

V: TRBV21-1
J: TRBJ2-7
size: -
D: -
CDR3: CASSKDVRVSHF
DNA: TGTGCCAGCAGCAAAGATGTGAGGGTGTCTCACTTC

V: TRBV5-5
J: TRBJ2-5
size: once
D: TRBD2
CDR3: CASSASTGLATETQYF
DNA: TGTGCCAGCAGCGCGTCAACCGGACTAGCAACAGAGACCCAGTACTTC

V: TRBV5-6
J: TRBJ2-6
size: -
D: TRBD1
CDR3: CASGGQRYSGANVLTF
DNA: TGTGCCAGCGGGGGACAGAGATACTCTGGGGCCAACGTCCTGACTTTC

V: TRBV11-2
J: TRBJ1-1
size: -
D: TRBD1
CDR3: CASSPGTGNTEAFF
DNA: TGTGCCAGCAGCCCTGGGACAGGGAACACTGAAGCTTTCTTT

V: TRBV18
J: TRBJ1-2
size: -
D: -
CDR3: CASSPREGSRYGYTF
DNA: TGTGCCAGCTCACCACGGGAGGGGTCGAGATATGGCTACACCTTC

V: TRBV18
J: TRBJ1-1
size: -
D: -
CDR3: CASSGGAITEAFF
DNA: TGTGCCAGCTCAGGGGGCGCGATCACTGAAGCTTTCTTT

V: TRBV28
J: TRBJ2-5
size: few
D: -
CDR3: CASSLGKGGRGETQYF
DNA: TGTGCCAGCAGTTTGGGGAAGGGGGGGCGCGGGGAGACCCAGTACTTC

V: TRBV28
J: TRBJ1-2
size: -
D: -
CDR3: CASSSEGLQGYTF
DNA: TGTGCCAGCTCAAGTGAGGGCTTGCAAGGCTACACCTTC

V: TRBV28
J: TRBJ2-5
size: -
D: -
CDR3: CASIRGGQETQYF
DNA: TGTGCCAGCATCCGCGGAGGCCAAGAGACCCAGTACTTC

V: TRBV4-3
J: TRBJ2-7
size: few
D: TRBD1
CDR3: CASSLHGDRGREQYF
DNA: TGCGCCAGCAGCCTTCATGGGGACAGGGGGCGCGAGCAGTACTTC

V: TRBV4-1
J: TRBJ1-1
size: -
D: -
CDR3: CASSQGIGGTEAFF
DNA: TGCGCCAGCAGCCAAGGAATCGGGGGGACTGAAGCTTTCTTT

V: TRBV7-9
J: TRBJ2-7
size: -
D: -
CDR3: CASSSGVIDDEQYF
DNA: TGTGCCAGCAGCTCGGGAGTGATTGACGACGAGCAGTACTTC

V: TRBV19
J: TRBJ1-1
size: -
D: TRBD1
CDR3: CASSRQGNTEAFF
DNA: TGTGCCAGTAGTCGACAGGGGAACACTGAAGCTTTCTTT

V: TRBV27
J: TRBJ2-3
size: once
D: -
CDR3: CASIKAGTQYF
DNA: TGTGCCAGCATCAAAGCGGGTACGCAGTATTTT

V: TRBV7-9
J: TRBJ1-1
size: -
D: -
CDR3: CASSVLGGNTEAFF
DNA: TGTGCCAGCAGTGTATTAGGGGGGAACACTGAAGCTTTCTTT

V: TRBV4-1
J: TRBJ2-1
size: -
D: TRBD2
CDR3: CASSREGLASSEQFF
DNA: TGCGCCAGCAGCCGAGAGGGACTAGCTTCTAGCGAGCAGTTCTTC